A single sample gave rise to the 28 T cell receptor beta chains below, sequenced in a study of T cell changes during pregnancy in multiple sclerosis. The protocol was immunoSEQ multiplex PCR, while the TCRdb copy is restricted to in-frame clones and leaves out a portion. The repertoire has roughly 38,000 clones, about 93% of them found once; the top ten carry about 0.6%. Source: CD4+ T cells from peripheral blood mononuclear cells, taken in the third trimester of pregnancy. These receptors were collected from a female donor with multiple sclerosis, enrolled in a pregnancy study.

This rearrangement joins TRBV4-1 to TRBJ2-7, with 12 positions matching TRBD2. This CDR3 is 15 amino acids long. The V gene's germline CDR1 is MGHRA and CDR2 YSYEKL. V lost 5 bases and J lost 3; bases outside the gene matches: 5. The CDR3 here is CASSLTSGSIYEQYF. Here the CDR3 DNA reads TGCGCCAGCAGCTTGACTAGCGGGAGTATCTACGAGCAGTACTTC.

The CDR3 spells CASSLDVAGTNEQFF. Written as DNA, the CDR3 is TGTGCCAGCAGCTTAGATGTAGCGGGGACAAATGAGCAGTTCTTC. The V and J genes are TRBV11-3 and TRBJ2-1, with TRBD2 identical over 8 bases. The CDR3 has 15 amino acids. Germline assignment: CDR1 SGHNT and CDR2 YENEEA. With 0 bases clipped from V and 7 bases from J, the junction kept 5 bases outside the gene matches.

J is TRBJ2-2 and V is TRBV9; weak D call: TRBD2 (5 bases). Trimming removed 0 bases from V and 5 bases from J, with 14 bases in between. The CDR3 sequence is 16 residues long. Per germline, CDR1 SGDLS and CDR2 YYNGEE. The CDR3 DNA follows: TGTGCCAGCAGCGTAGGGCCTCCGGGGAAAACCGGGGAGCTGTTTTTT. Translated, it gives CASSVGPPGKTGELFF. The variable domain in full, completed from reference TRBV9 and TRBJ2-2, reads DSGVTQTPKHLITATGQRVTLRCSPRSGDLSVYWYQQSLDQGLQFLIQYYNGEERAKGNILERFSAQQFPDLHSELNLSSLELGDSALYFCASSVGPPGKTGELFFGEGSRLTVL.

This clone was counted once. V gene TRBV6-4 combines with J gene TRBJ1-1, with D perhaps matching TRBD1 (6 bases). Deletions cut 7 bases from V and 1 base from J, with 10 bases between. The CDR3 sequence is 13 residues long. Germline CDR1 MRHNA, CDR2 SNTAGT. For the CDR3, the DNA is TGTGCCAGCACGAGGGGGGGGAACACTGAAGCTTTCTTT. Protein: CASTRGGNTEAFF.

The chain links TRBV30 to TRBJ2-7; 10 bases map to TRBD1. This CDR3 comprises 14 residues. Germline V gives CDR1 GTSNPN, CDR2 SVGIG (reference sequence). V shed 1 base and J 4 bases; nucleotides not matched to a gene: 4. The CDR3 coding sequence is TGTGCCTGGAGTGCAACGGGACAGGGGTACGAGCAGTACTTC. Protein: CAWSATGQGYEQYF.

V is TRBV6-5 and J is TRBJ1-2; D remains ambiguous. The CDR3 has 11 amino acids. CDR1 and CDR2 from the germline V gene are MNHEY and SVGAGI. V was shortened by 8 bases and J by 5 bases, with 9 bases between the two germline ends. The CDR3 DNA reads TGTGCCAGCTGGGGAGGGTATGGCTACACCTTC. Translating it yields CASWGGYGYTF.

This chain connects TRBV6-1 to TRBJ1-5, with D hard to call. Trimming took 1 base from V and 7 from J, leaving 8 bases between them. This CDR3 has 13 residues. Germline V CDR1 and CDR2: MNHNS, SASEGT. CDR3 region: CASSEGRSQPQHF. The CDR3 nucleotides read TGTGCCAGCAGTGAAGGGCGGTCGCAGCCCCAGCATTTT.

The sample holds one count of this clone. This chain links TRBV7-8 with TRBJ1-5; D is undetermined. Looked up from germline, CDR1 is SGHVS and CDR2 is FQNEAQ. Trimming cost V 4 bases and J 5 bases, with 9 bases left between them. The CDR3 runs to 13 residues. CDR3 sequence: CASSSDGHQPQHF. The CDR3 DNA follows: TGTGCCAGCAGCTCAGATGGGCATCAGCCCCAGCATTTT.

The chain links TRBV28 to TRBJ1-2, with 8 bases lining up with TRBD1. Unmatched junction bases numbered 7, after V lost 6 bases and J lost 4 bases. The CDR3 is 14 amino acids. Germline loops: CDR1 MDHEN, CDR2 SYDVKM. CDR3 bases: TGTGCCAGCAGGAAACAGGGGGAACTCTATGGCTACACCTTC. As protein: CASRKQGELYGYTF.

The chain joins TRBV28 to TRBJ2-3, with 10 bases fitting TRBD1. Germline CDR1 and CDR2: MDHEN and SYDVKM. This CDR3 is built from 13 residues. The J segment lost 3 bases and the V segment lost 6 bases, leaving 0 bases of the junction unmatched. The CDR3 bases are TGTGCCAGCAGGGACAGGGGGACAGATACGCAGTATTTT. Translation: CASRDRGTDTQYF.

This CDR3 is CASSLPGHRYNEQFF. CDR3 DNA sequence: TGTGCCAGCAGCTTACCGGGACACCGCTACAATGAGCAGTTCTTC. The gene calls are TRBV7-9 and TRBJ2-1; D perhaps matches TRBD1 (6 bases). The CDR3 is 15 residues long. V shed 2 bases and J shed 3 bases, with 11 bases lying between them. The germline gives CDR1 SEHNR, CDR2 FQNEAQ (reference sequence).

The chain combines TRBV5-1 with TRBJ1-6; 8 bases map to TRBD1. This CDR3 is 16 amino acids long. The germline V gene encodes CDR1 SGHRS and CDR2 YFSETQ. The junction had 15 bases not matched to a gene; V was cut back by 4 bases and J by 12 bases. The CDR3 nucleotides read TGCGCCAGCAGCGTACAGGGGGGCCCCGGGAGAGGACCCCTCCACTTT. This sequence encodes CASSVQGGPGRGPLHF.

The V gene is TRBV7-3, the J gene TRBJ2-1, with 9 bases aligning to TRBD2. The CDR3 consists of 15 residues. Trimming removed 2 bases from V and 5 bases from J; junction bases left unmatched: 4. Germline loops: CDR1 SGHTA, CDR2 FQGTGA. CDR3 sequence reads: CASSLAGGPNNEQFF. The CDR3, as DNA: TGTGCCAGCAGCTTAGCGGGGGGGCCGAACAATGAGCAGTTCTTC.

The chain has TRBV5-4 and TRBJ2-2; no reliable D call. Germline CDR1 is SGHNT and CDR2 is YYREEE (reference sequence). This CDR3 comprises 13 residues. The germline V and J ends were trimmed by 4 bases and 8 bases, with 12 bases remaining between them. The DNA of the CDR3 is TGTGCCAGCAGCGCCGGTGGTACTGGGGAGCTGTTTTTT. This translates into CASSAGGTGELFF.

The rearrangement joins TRBV2 to TRBJ2-5; 7 bases are shared with TRBD1. The CDR3 is 13 amino acids. Trimming took 7 bases from V and 2 from J; bases not matched to a gene: 4. Germline CDR1 is SNHLY and CDR2 is FYNNEI. CDR3 bases: TGTGCCAGCACCCGGGACAGACAAGAGACCCAGTACTTC. Protein product: CASTRDRQETQYF.

The chain employs TRBV28 and TRBJ2-1; TRBD2 matches at 9 bases. Per germline, CDR1 MDHEN and CDR2 SYDVKM. After removal of 8 bases from V and 3 bases from J, the junction contained 20 bases not matched to a gene. The CDR3 runs 19 residues. The CDR3 sequence is CASFGFRERAGGLYNEQFF. Here the CDR3 DNA reads TGTGCCAGCTTTGGGTTTAGAGAGAGAGCGGGAGGACTCTACAATGAGCAGTTCTTC.

The chain has TRBV5-1 and TRBJ2-1; TRBD2 aligns across 8 bases. Unmatched junction bases numbered 4, after V lost 4 bases and J lost 4 bases. This CDR3 contains 14 residues. Germline values: CDR1 SGHRS, CDR2 YFSETQ. DNA for the CDR3: TGCGCCAGCAGCGTTTCTAGCGGGTACAATGAGCAGTTCTTC. Translation gives CASSVSSGYNEQFF.

The chain joins TRBV6-1 to TRBJ2-7; 8 nucleotides align to TRBD1. The CDR3 extends over 15 amino acids. Trimming removed 5 bases from V and 0 bases from J; junction bases left unmatched: 6. Germline lookup yields CDR1 MNHNS and CDR2 SASEGT. DNA for the CDR3: TGTGCCAGCAGTCTACGGACAGGGAGCTCCTACGAGCAGTACTTC. Translated: CASSLRTGSSYEQYF.

This chain joins TRBV6-6 and TRBJ1-3; TRBD1 agrees at 9 bases. Germline CDR1 is MNHNY and CDR2 is SVGAGI (reference sequence). This CDR3 comprises 16 residues. Unmatched junction bases numbered 7, after V lost 6 bases and J lost 1 base. CDR3 sequence (DNA): TGTGCCAGCAGGGAAACAGGGGGCTATTCTGGAAACACCATATATTTT. This translates into CASRETGGYSGNTIYF.

CDR3 coding DNA: TGCGCCAGCAGCTGGTCAACAGGCGTACTCCCCTACGAGCAGTACTTC. Translating it yields CASSWSTGVLPYEQYF. The rearrangement uses TRBV5-1 and TRBJ2-7, with D tentatively TRBD1 (5 bases). Germline CDR1 is SGHRS and CDR2 is YFSETQ. Trimming stripped 3 bases from V and 2 bases from J, with 18 bases between. This CDR3 comprises 16 residues.

The chain uses TRBV25-1 and TRBJ2-6, with 7 bases lining up with TRBD1. Looked up from germline, CDR1 is MGHDK and CDR2 is SYGVNS. This CDR3 spans 16 amino acids. V was clipped by 7 bases and J by 2 bases; unmatched bases: 8. CDR3 region: CASTRDTGAGANVLTF. The CDR3 bases are TGTGCCAGCACCCGGGATACAGGGGCTGGGGCCAACGTCCTGACTTTC. Combining the CDR3 with reference TRBV25-1 and TRBJ2-6 gives the whole variable domain EADIYQTPRYLVIGTGKKITLECSQTMGHDKMYWYQQDPGMELHLIHYSYGVNSTEKGDLSSESTVSRIRTEHFPLTLESARPSHTSQYLCASTRDTGAGANVLTFGAGSRLTVL.

The rearrangement uses TRBV6-1 and TRBJ1-2; a possible D gene is TRBD1 (6 bases). Germline CDR1 reads MNHNS; CDR2 reads SASEGT. V lost 6 bases to trimming and J lost 7 bases, with 21 bases between them. The CDR3 contains 15 residues. CDR3 bases: TGTGCCAGCAGGACCACCGGGACAATCTGGACTGGCTACACCTTC. Translated, it gives CASRTTGTIWTGYTF.

V usage is TRBV7-9 and J usage is TRBJ1-3; possibly TRBD1 for D (6 bases). V was shortened by 3 bases and J by 0 bases, with 15 bases between the two germline ends. Germline CDR1 reads SEHNR; CDR2 reads FQNEAQ (reference sequence). CDR3 length: 17 residues. Here the CDR3 DNA reads TGTGCCAGCAGCTTTAACACAGGGTTTTCCTCTGGAAACACCATATATTTT. Amino acid sequence: CASSFNTGFSSGNTIYF.

The V call is TRBV21-1, the J call TRBJ1-6. TRBV21-1 is assigned pseudogene status. The CDR3 sequence is 11 residues long. CDR3 residues: CASNAVSPLHF. The DNA of the CDR3 is TGTGCCAGCAATGCGGTTTCACCCCTCCACTTT.

This sequence joins TRBV6-1 and TRBJ2-1; 8 nucleotides align to TRBD1. The V and J ends lost 6 bases and 8 bases, in that order; junction bases with no gene match: 9. The CDR3 runs to 14 residues. The V gene's germline CDR1 is MNHNS and CDR2 SASEGT. The CDR3 sequence: CASSGQGLYHEQFF. CDR3 DNA: TGTGCCAGCAGCGGACAGGGCCTGTACCATGAGCAGTTCTTC.

The V and J genes are TRBV20-1 and TRBJ1-1; TRBD1 aligns across 8 bases. The V and J ends lost 1 base and 10 bases, in that order; junction bases with no gene match: 2. This CDR3 spans 11 amino acids. The V gene's germline CDR1 is DFQATT and CDR2 SNEGSKA (reference sequence). The CDR3 DNA reads TGCAGTGCTAGAGCCGACAGGGGAGCTTTCTTT. Translated, it gives CSARADRGAFF.

The rearrangement joins TRBV6-5 to TRBJ2-1; 9 bases line up with TRBD2. CDR3 size: 15 residues. The V and J ends lost 0 bases and 8 bases, in that order; junction bases with no gene match: 5. The germline CDR1 and CDR2 sequences are MNHEY and SVGAGI. CDR3: CASSYSASGIDEQFF. As DNA, the CDR3 is TGTGCCAGCAGTTACTCGGCTAGCGGGATCGATGAGCAGTTCTTC.

The gene calls are TRBV19 and TRBJ1-5; possible D gene TRBD1, 5 bases. The CDR3 covers 15 residues. V was cut by 5 bases and J by 1 base, with 12 bases left in between. The germline V gene encodes CDR1 LNHDA and CDR2 SQIVND (reference sequence). CDR3 in amino acids: CASSSRDVSNQPQHF. The CDR3 nucleotides read TGTGCCAGTAGTTCCAGGGATGTCAGCAATCAGCCCCAGCATTTT.